The 5 T cell receptor beta chains below were found in one sample sequenced in a study of identical twins. Each CDR3 protein is one row after TCRdb ran MiXCR on the 5' RACE reads. Of about 200,000 distinct CDR3 sequences listed, 8% to 11% are singletons. The material sequenced was memory T cells sorted from blood. These receptors were obtained from a man aged 50-59 years in good health.

This clonotype has more than one count but fewer than ten. The V and J genes are TRBV20-1 and TRBJ2-3; no firm D call. V lost 4 bases, J lost 2 bases, and 16 bases lay in between. There are 15 residues in the CDR3. Germline loops: CDR1 DFQATT, CDR2 SNEGSKA (reference sequence). The CDR3 sequence: CSAKSRLKNTDTQYF. Here the CDR3 DNA reads TGCAGTGCTAAATCTAGGCTGAAGAACACAGATACGCAGTATTTT.

This clonotype was recorded a few times. The CDR3 DNA reads as TGCAGTGCTAGCGGCGGGATTACGGCCAAAAACATTCAGTACTTC. Its protein is CSASGGITAKNIQYF. This rearrangement joins TRBV20-1 to TRBJ2-4; D is possibly TRBD2 (6 bases). V was clipped by 3 bases and J by 1 base, with 13 bases between them. This CDR3 contains 15 residues. Germline values: CDR1 DFQATT, CDR2 SNEGSKA (reference sequence).

The chain couples TRBV7-2 to TRBJ2-7; a possible D gene is TRBD2 (5 bases). Germline V lookup: CDR1 SGHTA, CDR2 FQGNSA. Trimming pared 5 bases from V and 5 bases from J, leaving 22 bases between. This CDR3 contains 16 residues. CDR3 protein: CASSPSGGSLPHEQYF. CDR3 DNA sequence: TGTGCCAGCAGCCCTTCGGGCGGGTCGCTCCCTCACGAGCAGTACTTC.

The gene calls are TRBV9 and TRBJ2-2, with D maybe TRBD1 (5 bases). Germline V lookup: CDR1 SGDLS, CDR2 YYNGEE. CDR3 length: 15 amino acids. Trimming removed 4 bases at V and 0 bases at J, with 10 bases between. The CDR3 protein is CASSPGPTNTGELFF. CDR3 coding DNA: TGTGCCAGCAGCCCAGGGCCTACGAACACCGGGGAGCTGTTTTTT.

This clonotype was detected a few times. V gene TRBV6-2 or TRBV6-3 combines with J gene TRBJ1-6; 7 positions match TRBD1. The J segment lost 11 bases and the V segment lost 6 bases, leaving 7 bases of the junction unmatched. The CDR3 length is 13 residues. Germline lookup yields CDR1 MNHEY and CDR2 SVGEGT. The CDR3 sequence: CASSRQGPTPLHF. CDR3 in DNA: TGTGCCAGCAGCCGACAGGGACCTACACCCCTCCACTTT.